A single sample is the source of the 16 T cell receptor beta chains below, sequenced in a study of cytomegalovirus exposure and HLA in healthy donors. Vbeta (60) and Jbeta (13) primers were used in the PCR. Measured with immunoSEQ multiplex PCR; TCRdb has only the in-frame clones, and not every one. The sample holds about 270,000 clones, roughly two thirds seen once. Material: PBMCs. These receptors were collected from a female donor in good health and CMV-seronegative.

The rearrangement uses TRBV7-3 and TRBJ1-2; TRBD1 matches at 8 bases. The ends lost 6 bases at V and 8 bases at J; junction bases unmatched: 8. This CDR3 is 13 amino acids long. CDR1 SGHTA and CDR2 FQGTGA come from the germline V gene. The CDR3 region has the DNA TGTGCCAGCAGTTATACAGGGGGTGGAGGCTACACCTTC. Residues: CASSYTGGGGYTF.

The V gene is TRBV19, the J gene TRBJ2-4; a weak D match, TRBD2 (6 bases). Between the trimmed V and J ends, which lost 3 bases and 6 bases, there was a span of 9 bases. Germline CDR1 and CDR2: LNHDA and SQIVND (reference sequence). The CDR3 covers 13 residues. CDR3 sequence: CASSISGGNIQYF. The CDR3 DNA reads TGTGCCAGTAGTATTAGCGGAGGAAACATTCAGTACTTC.

This clone was counted only a few times. The CDR3 DNA sequence: TGCGCCAGCAGCCAAGATCTAACGGGGACTAGCACAGATACGCAGTATTTT. Amino acid sequence: CASSQDLTGTSTDTQYF. The V call is TRBV4-1, the J call TRBJ2-3; a possible D gene is TRBD2 (6 bases). Trimming stripped 0 bases from V and 0 bases from J, with 13 bases between. CDR3 size: 17 residues. Germline CDR1 is MGHRA and CDR2 is YSYEKL.

V is TRBV11-2 and J is TRBJ2-3; D ambiguous. Germline CDR1 and CDR2: SGHAT and FQNNGV. The CDR3 runs 11 residues. Trimming left V 5 bases short and J 6 bases short, with 6 bases between. The CDR3 DNA reads as TGTGCCAGCAGCGTCGGGGATACGCAGTATTTT. Encoded protein: CASSVGDTQYF.

Here the CDR3 reads CASSGTYLPQQPQHF. Here the CDR3 DNA reads TGTGCCAGCAGTGGGACTTACCTACCCCAACAGCCCCAGCATTTT. The V call is TRBV28, the J call TRBJ1-5, with D possibly being TRBD1 (5 bases). CDR3 length equals 15 residues. Germline CDR1 MDHEN, CDR2 SYDVKM. Trimming stripped 5 bases from V and 7 bases from J, with 18 bases between.

The V gene is TRBV6-1, the J gene TRBJ2-5; 8 nucleotides match TRBD2. V shed 5 bases, J shed 5 bases, and the junction held 10 bases outside the gene matches. The germline gives CDR1 MNHNS, CDR2 SASEGT. There are 15 residues in the CDR3. The CDR3 loop reads CASSTQGLVVETQYF. In DNA form, the CDR3 reads TGTGCCAGCAGTACACAGGGACTAGTCGTGGAGACCCAGTACTTC.

This clone showed up just once. The rearrangement links TRBV2 to TRBJ2-5; 13 bases match TRBD2. There are 16 residues in the CDR3. The V gene's germline CDR1 is SNHLY and CDR2 FYNNEI. V gave up 4 bases and J gave up 1 base; unmatched junction bases: 3. This CDR3 is CASSVTSGRAQETQYF. The CDR3, as DNA: TGTGCCAGCAGTGTAACTAGCGGGAGGGCCCAAGAGACCCAGTACTTC.

The genes are TRBV29-1 and TRBJ2-3, with 9 bases identical to TRBD1. J lost 1 base, V lost 7 bases, and 15 bases had no gene match. The germline V gene has CDR1 SQVTM and CDR2 ANQGSEA. The CDR3 contains 17 residues. CDR3 nucleotides: TGCAGCGGAGGGGGACAGGGAGCGAAGTGGGGCACAGATACGCAGTATTTT. Its protein is CSGGGQGAKWGTDTQYF.

The V and J genes are TRBV27 and TRBJ2-7; TRBD2 matches 7 bases. The CDR3 consists of 15 residues. Trimming at V came to 6 bases and at J to 1 base, leaving 9 bases not matched to a gene. From germline, CDR1 is MNHEY and CDR2 SMNVEV (reference sequence). The CDR3 region is CASSVYSGPSYEQYF. For the CDR3, the DNA is TGTGCCAGCAGCGTATATAGCGGGCCGTCCTACGAGCAGTACTTC.

The chain combines TRBV25-1 with TRBJ1-4; the D gene is possibly TRBD1 (6 bases). The V end was cut by 4 bases, the J end by 6 bases, with 15 bases between. Looked up from germline, CDR1 is MGHDK and CDR2 is SYGVNS. This CDR3 is 15 amino acids long. This chain's CDR3 is CASSATGVGYEKLFF. The CDR3 bases are TGTGCCAGCAGTGCGACAGGTGTGGGGTATGAAAAACTGTTTTTT.

Only a few counts were recorded for this clone. The CDR3, as DNA: TGTGCCAGCAGTTGGAGCGGGAGCTCCTACAATGAGCAGTTCTTC. Its protein is CASSWSGSSYNEQFF. V gene TRBV28 combines with J gene TRBJ2-1; 8 positions match TRBD2. V shed 4 bases, J shed 0 bases, and the junction held 2 bases outside the gene matches. The CDR3 covers 15 residues. CDR1 is MDHEN and CDR2 is SYDVKM in the germline V gene.

V gene TRBV19 combines with J gene TRBJ1-1, with D possibly TRBD1 on 5 matching bases. In germline, CDR1 is LNHDA, CDR2 SQIVND (reference sequence). The CDR3 length is 13 residues. Trimming removed 6 bases at V and 4 bases at J, with 12 bases between. The DNA for the CDR3 is TGTGCCAGTAGGCTGACAGTAAGCACTGAAGCTTTCTTT. Its protein product is CASRLTVSTEAFF.

This sequence joins TRBV4-1 and TRBJ2-5; 13 bases line up with TRBD2. The J call may be faulty, since TRBJ2-7 better matches the DNA end. The germline gives CDR1 MGHRA, CDR2 YSYEKL. The CDR3 runs to 16 residues. The CDR3 DNA reads TGCGCCAGCAGCCAAGAACGGACTAGCGGGAGTAACGAGCAGTACTTC. Its translation: CASSQERTSGSNEQYF.

V is TRBV15 and J is TRBJ2-2; TRBD1 aligns across 9 bases. The trim removed 4 bases at V and 6 bases at J, leaving 9 bases unmatched. CDR1 and CDR2 from the germline V gene are LNHNV and YYDKDF (reference sequence). The CDR3 totals 16 residues. This CDR3 is CATSMGQGVGAGELFF. CDR3 sequence (DNA): TGTGCCACCAGCATGGGACAGGGAGTTGGAGCCGGGGAGCTGTTTTTT.

The rearrangement joins TRBV5-1 to TRBJ2-1, with a weak D call TRBD1 (6 bases). CDR1 and CDR2 from the germline V gene are SGHRS and YFSETQ. With 0 bases removed from V and 6 bases from J, the gap between germline ends came to 10 bases. This CDR3 is built from 14 residues. The CDR3: CASSLDRAGNEQFF. The CDR3 DNA is TGCGCCAGCAGCTTGGACAGGGCTGGCAATGAGCAGTTCTTC.

This sequence joins TRBV15 and TRBJ2-3; 7 bases are a match to TRBD2. Germline V gene sequence: CDR1 LNHNV, CDR2 YYDKDF (reference sequence). V lost 3 bases to trimming and J lost 2 bases; unmatched junction nucleotides: 2. The CDR3 is made up of 14 amino acids. CDR3 sequence reads: CATSSAGVTDTQYF. CDR3 in DNA: TGTGCCACCAGCAGTGCGGGGGTCACAGATACGCAGTATTTT.